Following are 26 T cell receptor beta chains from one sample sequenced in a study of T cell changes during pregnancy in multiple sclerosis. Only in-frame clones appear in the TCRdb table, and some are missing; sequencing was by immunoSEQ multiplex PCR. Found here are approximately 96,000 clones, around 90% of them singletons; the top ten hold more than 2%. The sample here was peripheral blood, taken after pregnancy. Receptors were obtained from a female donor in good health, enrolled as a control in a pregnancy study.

The CDR3 protein is CSVDRVVVNTEAFF. In DNA, the CDR3 is TGCAGCGTCGACAGAGTGGTCGTGAACACTGAAGCTTTCTTT. The chain combines TRBV29-1 with TRBJ1-1; tentatively, D is TRBD1 (5 bases). This CDR3 has 14 amino acids. Trimming removed 6 bases at V and 0 bases at J, with 14 bases between. Per germline, CDR1 SQVTM and CDR2 ANQGSEA.

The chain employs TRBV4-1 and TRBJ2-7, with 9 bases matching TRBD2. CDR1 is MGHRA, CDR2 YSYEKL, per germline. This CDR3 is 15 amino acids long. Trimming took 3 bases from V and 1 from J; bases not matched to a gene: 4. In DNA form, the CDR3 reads TGCGCCAGCAGCCATCAGCGGGAGGCTTCCTACGAGCAGTACTTC. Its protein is CASSHQREASYEQYF.

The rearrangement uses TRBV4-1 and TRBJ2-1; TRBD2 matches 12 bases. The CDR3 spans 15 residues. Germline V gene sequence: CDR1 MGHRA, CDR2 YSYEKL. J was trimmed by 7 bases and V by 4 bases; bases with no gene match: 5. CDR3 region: CASSPRLAGVNEQFF. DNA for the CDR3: TGCGCCAGCAGCCCTCGACTAGCGGGGGTTAATGAGCAGTTCTTC.

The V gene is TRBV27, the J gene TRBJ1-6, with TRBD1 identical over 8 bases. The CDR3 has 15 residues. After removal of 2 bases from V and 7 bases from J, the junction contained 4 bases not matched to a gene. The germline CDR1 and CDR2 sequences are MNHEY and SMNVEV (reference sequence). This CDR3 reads CASSLEDRVNSPLHF. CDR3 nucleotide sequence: TGTGCCAGCAGTTTAGAGGACAGGGTAAATTCACCCCTCCACTTT.

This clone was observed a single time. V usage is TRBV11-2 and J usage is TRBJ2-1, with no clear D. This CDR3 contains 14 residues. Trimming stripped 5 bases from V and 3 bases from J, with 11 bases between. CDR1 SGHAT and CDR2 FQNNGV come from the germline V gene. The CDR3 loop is CASSPKPVYNEQFF. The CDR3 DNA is TGTGCCAGCAGCCCAAAGCCCGTCTACAATGAGCAGTTCTTC.

The CDR3 DNA is TGTGCCAGCTCACCCGGACAGGGGAATGGCTACACCTTC. Amino acids: CASSPGQGNGYTF. The chain is built from TRBV18 and TRBJ1-2; 9 bases match TRBD1. V lost 3 bases to trimming and J lost 6 bases; unmatched junction nucleotides: 2. From germline, CDR1 is KGHSH and CDR2 LQKENI. The CDR3 is 13 residues long.

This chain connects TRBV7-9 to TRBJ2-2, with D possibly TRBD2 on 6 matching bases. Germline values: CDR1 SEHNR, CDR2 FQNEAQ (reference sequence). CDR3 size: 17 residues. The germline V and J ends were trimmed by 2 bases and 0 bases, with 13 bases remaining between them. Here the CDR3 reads CASSLWGTGANTGELFF. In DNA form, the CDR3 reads TGTGCCAGCAGCTTATGGGGGACGGGAGCGAACACCGGGGAGCTGTTTTTT. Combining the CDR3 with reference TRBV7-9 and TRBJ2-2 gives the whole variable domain DTGVSQNPRHKITKRGQNVTFRCDPISEHNRLYWYRQTLGQGPEFLTYFQNEAQLEKSRLLSDRFSAERPKGSFSTLEIQRTEQGDSAMYLCASSLWGTGANTGELFFGEGSRLTVL.

Here the CDR3 reads CASSHGGREETQYF. CDR3 sequence (DNA): TGTGCCAGCAGCCATGGGGGCAGGGAAGAGACCCAGTACTTC. The chain links TRBV5-4 to TRBJ2-5; the D gene is possibly TRBD1 (6 bases). CDR3 length: 14 residues. The germline gives CDR1 SGHNT, CDR2 YYREEE (reference sequence). V shed 4 bases and J shed 3 bases, with 13 bases lying between them.

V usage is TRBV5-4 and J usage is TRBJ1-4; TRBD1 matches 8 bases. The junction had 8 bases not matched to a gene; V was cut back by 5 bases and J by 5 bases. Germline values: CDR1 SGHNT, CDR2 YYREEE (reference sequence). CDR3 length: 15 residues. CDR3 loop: CASSLGQGSNEKLFF. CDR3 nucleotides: TGTGCCAGCAGTTTAGGACAGGGTTCCAATGAAAAACTGTTTTTT.

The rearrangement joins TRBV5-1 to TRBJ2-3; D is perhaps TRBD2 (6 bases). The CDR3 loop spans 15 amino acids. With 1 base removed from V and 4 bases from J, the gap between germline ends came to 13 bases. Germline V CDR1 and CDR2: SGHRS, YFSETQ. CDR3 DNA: TGCGCCAGCAGCTTGCTAGGGACTCTGCCAGATACGCAGTATTTT. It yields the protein CASSLLGTLPDTQYF.

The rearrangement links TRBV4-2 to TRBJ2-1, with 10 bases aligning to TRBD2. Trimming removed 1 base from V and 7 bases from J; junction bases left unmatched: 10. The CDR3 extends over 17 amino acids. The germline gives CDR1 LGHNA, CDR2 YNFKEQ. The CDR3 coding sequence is TGTGCCAGCAGCCAAGTTGCTAGCGGGAGTTCCGAGAATGAGCAGTTCTTC. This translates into CASSQVASGSSENEQFF.

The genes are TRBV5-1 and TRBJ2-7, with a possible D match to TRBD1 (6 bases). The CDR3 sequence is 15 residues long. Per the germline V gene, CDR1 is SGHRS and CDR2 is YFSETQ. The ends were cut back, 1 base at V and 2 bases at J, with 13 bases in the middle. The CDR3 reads CASSLSQGLAYEQYF. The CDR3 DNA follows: TGCGCCAGCAGCTTGTCCCAGGGGCTAGCCTACGAGCAGTACTTC.

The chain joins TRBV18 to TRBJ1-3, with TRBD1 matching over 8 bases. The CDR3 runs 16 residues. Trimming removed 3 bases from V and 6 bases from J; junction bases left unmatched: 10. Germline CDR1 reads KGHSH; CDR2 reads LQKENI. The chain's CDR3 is CASSPLDRGNLNTIYF. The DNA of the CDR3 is TGTGCCAGCTCACCCCTAGACAGGGGAAATCTAAACACCATATATTTT.

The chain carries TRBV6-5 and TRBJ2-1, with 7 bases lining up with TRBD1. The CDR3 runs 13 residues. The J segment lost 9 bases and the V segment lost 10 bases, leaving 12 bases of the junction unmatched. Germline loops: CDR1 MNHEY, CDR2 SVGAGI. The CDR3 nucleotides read TGTGCCACTGAACGAAGGGCAGGGGGTGAGCAGTTCTTC. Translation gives CATERRAGGEQFF.

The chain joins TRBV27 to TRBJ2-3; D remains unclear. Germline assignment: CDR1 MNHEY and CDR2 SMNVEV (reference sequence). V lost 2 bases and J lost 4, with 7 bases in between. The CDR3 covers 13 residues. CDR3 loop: CASSLVVSDTQYF. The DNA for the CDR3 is TGTGCCAGCAGTTTAGTCGTGTCAGATACGCAGTATTTT.

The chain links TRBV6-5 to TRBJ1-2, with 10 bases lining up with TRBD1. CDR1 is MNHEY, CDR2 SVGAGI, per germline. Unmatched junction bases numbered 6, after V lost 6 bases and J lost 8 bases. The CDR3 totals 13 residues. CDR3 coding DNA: TGTGCCAGCAGCTCCGGGACAGGGGTCGGCTACACCTTC. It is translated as CASSSGTGVGYTF.

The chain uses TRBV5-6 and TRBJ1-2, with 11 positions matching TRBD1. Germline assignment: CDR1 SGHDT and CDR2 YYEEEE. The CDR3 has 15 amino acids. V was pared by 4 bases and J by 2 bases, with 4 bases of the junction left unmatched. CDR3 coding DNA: TGTGCCAGCAGCCCCCGGACAGGGGGCAACTATGGCTACACCTTC. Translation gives CASSPRTGGNYGYTF.

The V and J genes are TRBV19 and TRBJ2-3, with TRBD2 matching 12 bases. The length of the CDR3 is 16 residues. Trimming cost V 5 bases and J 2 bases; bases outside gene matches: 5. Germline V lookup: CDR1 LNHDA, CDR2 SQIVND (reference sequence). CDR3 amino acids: CASSPLAGGITDTQYF. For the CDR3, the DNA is TGTGCCAGTAGTCCCCTAGCGGGAGGGATCACAGATACGCAGTATTTT.

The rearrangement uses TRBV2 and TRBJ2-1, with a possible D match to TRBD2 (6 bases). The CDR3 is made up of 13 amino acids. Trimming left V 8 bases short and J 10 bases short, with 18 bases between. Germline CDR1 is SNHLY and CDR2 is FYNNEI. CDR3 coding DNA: TGTGCCAGCGCGGGGAACTTACTAATGGAGCAGTTCTTC. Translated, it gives CASAGNLLMEQFF.

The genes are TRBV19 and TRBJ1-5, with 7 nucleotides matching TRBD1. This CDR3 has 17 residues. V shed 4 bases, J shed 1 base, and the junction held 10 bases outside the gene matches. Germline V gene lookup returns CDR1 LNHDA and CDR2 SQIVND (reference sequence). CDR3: CASSRPQGGRSNQPQHF. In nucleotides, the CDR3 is TGTGCCAGTAGTAGACCACAAGGGGGCAGAAGCAATCAGCCCCAGCATTTT. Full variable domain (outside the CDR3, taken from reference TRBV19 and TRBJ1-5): DGGITQSPKYLFRKEGQNVTLSCEQNLNHDAMYWYRQDPGQGLRLIYYSQIVNDFQKGDIAEGYSVSREKKESFPLTVTSAQKNPTAFYLCASSRPQGGRSNQPQHFGDGTRLSIL.

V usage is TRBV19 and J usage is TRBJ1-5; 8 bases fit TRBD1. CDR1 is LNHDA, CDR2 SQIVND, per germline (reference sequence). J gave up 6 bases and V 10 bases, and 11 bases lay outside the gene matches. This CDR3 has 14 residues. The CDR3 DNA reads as TGTGCCACCGCCAGGGGGCAAATGGGTCAGCCCCAGCATTTT. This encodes CATARGQMGQPQHF. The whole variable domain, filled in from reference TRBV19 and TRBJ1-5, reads DGGITQSPKYLFRKEGQNVTLSCEQNLNHDAMYWYRQDPGQGLRLIYYSQIVNDFQKGDIAEGYSVSREKKESFPLTVTSAQKNPTAFYLCATARGQMGQPQHFGDGTRLSIL.

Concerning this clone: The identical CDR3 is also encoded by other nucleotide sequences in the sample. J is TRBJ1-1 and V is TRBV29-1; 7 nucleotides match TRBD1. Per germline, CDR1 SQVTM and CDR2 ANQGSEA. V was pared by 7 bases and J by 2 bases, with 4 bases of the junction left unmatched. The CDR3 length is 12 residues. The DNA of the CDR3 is TGCAGCGGCCGACAGGGAAACACTGAAGCTTTCTTT. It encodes CSGRQGNTEAFF.

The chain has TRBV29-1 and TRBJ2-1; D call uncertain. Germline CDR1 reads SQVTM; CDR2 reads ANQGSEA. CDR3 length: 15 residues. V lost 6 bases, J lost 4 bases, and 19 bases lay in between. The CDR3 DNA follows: TGCAGCGTCGATTCGACTCTCCCGCCTTACAATGAGCAGTTCTTC. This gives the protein CSVDSTLPPYNEQFF.

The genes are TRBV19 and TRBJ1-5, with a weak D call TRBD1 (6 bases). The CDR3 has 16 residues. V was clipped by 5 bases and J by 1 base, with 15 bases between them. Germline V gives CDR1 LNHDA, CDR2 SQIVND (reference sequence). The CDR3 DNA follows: TGTGCCAGTAGTCACAGGACAGCCTTAAGCAATCAGCCCCAGCATTTT. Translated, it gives CASSHRTALSNQPQHF. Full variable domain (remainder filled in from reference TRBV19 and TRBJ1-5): DGGITQSPKYLFRKEGQNVTLSCEQNLNHDAMYWYRQDPGQGLRLIYYSQIVNDFQKGDIAEGYSVSREKKESFPLTVTSAQKNPTAFYLCASSHRTALSNQPQHFGDGTRLSIL.

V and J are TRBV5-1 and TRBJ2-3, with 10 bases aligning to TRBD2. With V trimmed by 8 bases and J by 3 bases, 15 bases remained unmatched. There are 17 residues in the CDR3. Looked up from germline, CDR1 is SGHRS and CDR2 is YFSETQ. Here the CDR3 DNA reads TGCGCCAGTGCACCGGGACTAGCGCCTTCTAGTACAGATACGCAGTATTTT. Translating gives CASAPGLAPSSTDTQYF. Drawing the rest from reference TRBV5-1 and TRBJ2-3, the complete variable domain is KAGVTQTPRYLIKTRGQQVTLSCSPISGHRSVSWYQQTPGQGLQFLFEYFSETQRNKGNFPGRFSGRQFSNSRSEMNVSTLELGDSALYLCASAPGLAPSSTDTQYFGPGTRLTVL.

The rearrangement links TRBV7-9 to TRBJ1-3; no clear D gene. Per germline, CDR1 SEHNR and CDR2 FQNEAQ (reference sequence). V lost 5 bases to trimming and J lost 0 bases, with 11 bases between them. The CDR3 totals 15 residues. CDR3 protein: CASSRDSYSGNTIYF. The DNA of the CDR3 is TGTGCCAGCAGCCGAGACTCCTACTCTGGAAACACCATATATTTT.